This T cell receptor (beta chain) was identified in a study of T-cell reconstitution after alpha-beta-depleted transplantation in children. A TCRbeta library incorporating unique molecular identifiers was prepared. One entry per CDR3 protein, called by TCRdb with MiXCR from the PCR reads. The table records about 980,000 distinct CDR3 sequences, roughly 29% of them present only once. About this clonotype itself: What it binds is not known.

Regarding the study as a whole: The main origin of T-cell counts and diversity one year after transplant was newly produced T cells. Reportedly, alpha-beta T cells present about two months post-transplant originated from several hundred expanded clones of graft origin. Diversity of TCRbeta at day 60 was high in some patients, arising from surviving recipient T cells and thymic progenitors.

V was pared by 6 bases and J by 2 bases, with 3 bases of the junction left unmatched. The CDR3 length is 14 residues. The rearrangement joins TRBV12-3 or TRBV12-4 to TRBJ2-3, with 9 bases aligning to TRBD1. The sequencing here drew on PBMCs, mostly from graft donor cells, taken 360 days after TCRalphabeta/CD19-depleted stem cell transplant. This TCR was sampled from a boy younger than two who had a stem cell transplant for SCID, so the T cells may come from the graft donor. The CDR3 DNA sequence: TGTGCCAGCAGACAGGGGGCTTCCACAGATACGCAGTATTTT. Encoded protein: CASRQGASTDTQYF.